Below are 8 T cell receptor beta chains sequenced from a single sample in a study of tumor-infiltrating lymphocytes in primary liver carcinoma. The researchers produced TCR beta cDNA from 500 ng total RNA with a constant-region primer. Employing slightly modified ARM-PCR, three nested multiplex PCR rounds were run, and these gave rise to the TCR beta libraries. Primers for the first two PCR rounds were TRBV1-TRBV30 forward primers and a C-beta reverse primer (roughly 10 cycles per round). TCRdb ran MiXCR on the multiplex PCR reads and lists one entry per CDR3 protein. The sample includes 65,000 to 90,000 distinct CDR3 sequences, 72% of them seen just once. From approximately 20-30 mg of unsorted bulk tissue, DNA and RNA were co-extracted together. Sequencing was done on a sample of liver tumor tissue from sampling region 1. Subset noted: tumor region T1, superior pole. These receptors came from a middle-aged man with primary liver carcinoma and hepatitis B virus infection.

Concerning this clonotype itself: The junction shows a germline mismatch at one end, possibly a read error. This chain links TRBV6-4 with TRBJ2-3; 8 positions match TRBD2. Germline values: CDR1 MRHNA, CDR2 SNTAGT. The CDR3 spans 15 residues. The chain's CDR3 is CDSSEFGRATDTQYF. The CDR3 DNA reads as TGTGACAGCAGTGAATTCGGGAGGGCCACAGATACGCAATATTTT.

For the CDR3, the DNA is TGCAGCAATGGGACAGGCACTTATGGCTACACCTTC. It encodes CSNGTGTYGYTF. The V gene is TRBV29-1, the J gene TRBJ1-2, with 8 bases matching TRBD1. CDR1 and CDR2 (germline): SQVTM, ANQGSEA. V lost 8 bases to trimming and J lost 5 bases; unmatched junction nucleotides: 7. This CDR3 is 12 amino acids long.

The chain carries TRBV7-9 and TRBJ1-1, with D uncertain. The V gene lost 1 base and the J gene lost 4 bases, with 7 bases spanning the gap. Germline CDR1 SEHNR, CDR2 FQNEAQ (reference sequence). The CDR3 length is 13 residues. CDR3 DNA sequence: TGTGCCAGCAGCTTAGGCAAAGGCACTGAAGCTTTCTTT. It encodes CASSLGKGTEAFF.

At least ten counts were recorded for this clonotype. The rearrangement uses TRBV5-1 and TRBJ2-1; no clear D gene. The CDR3 spans 18 residues. V was cut by 4 bases and J by 0 bases, with 20 bases left in between. Germline values: CDR1 SGHRS, CDR2 YFSETQ. The CDR3 here is CASSPLTGGGSSYNEQFF. The CDR3 DNA is TGCGCCAGCAGCCCGCTTACCGGCGGCGGTAGCTCCTACAATGAGCAGTTCTTC.

About this clonotype: Germline is not matched at one junction end, which may reflect a read error. The CDR3 sequence is CAGSLGLAGEVENEQYF. The CDR3 DNA reads as TGTGCCGGCAGCCTTGGACTAGCGGGAGAAGTTGAAAATGAGCAGTACTTC. The chain recombines TRBV11-1 with TRBJ2-1; 13 nucleotides align to TRBD2. Matching the DNA end better, TRBJ2-7 makes the J call doubtful. CDR1 and CDR2 from the germline V gene are SGHAT and FQDESV (reference sequence). The CDR3 runs to 17 residues.

As for this clonotype: One junction end does not reproduce the germline sequence, and a read error may be involved. The rearrangement links TRBV29-1 to TRBJ1-2; D not certain. There are 11 residues in the CDR3. CDR1 is SQVTM, CDR2 ANQGSEA, per germline. CDR3 amino acids: CSVENGRPLHF. The CDR3 DNA reads TGCAGCGTTGAAAATGGTCGTCCTCTGCATTTC.

A remark on this clonotype: One junction end does not reproduce the germline sequence, and a read error may be involved. This chain connects TRBV4-1 to TRBJ2-5, with TRBD2 identical over 14 bases. Per germline, CDR1 MGHRA and CDR2 YSYEKL. The CDR3 is 16 residues long. Here the CDR3 DNA reads TGCGCCAGCAACCAAGGGACTAGCGGGAGAGGAGAGACCCATTACTTC. Amino acids: CASNQGTSGRGETHYF.

This sequence joins TRBV24-1 and TRBJ2-2, with 9 bases aligning to TRBD1. J was trimmed by 4 bases and V by 10 bases; bases with no gene match: 6. The germline CDR1 and CDR2 sequences are KGHDR and SFDVKD. This CDR3 contains 14 residues. CDR3 sequence: CATTGTGITGELFF. The CDR3 DNA follows: TGTGCCACAACCGGGACAGGGATCACCGGGGAGCTGTTTTTT.